This paragraph covers one TCR beta chain sequence. The data stem from a study of blood T cell repertoires in COVID-19. Background on the study: Two negative PCRs, clearance, or symptom resolution characterized the recovered Cohort 3 donors. In each case, the material was cDNA or gDNA derived from T cells, B-cell-depleted T cells, or PBMCs.

This CDR3 is 15 amino acids long. Germline V gene lookup returns CDR1 MNHEY and CDR2 SMNVEV (reference sequence). V shed 3 bases, J shed 2 bases, and the junction held 2 bases outside the gene matches. Some clones are missing from TCRdb's copy, which holds only in-frame ones; the method was immunoSEQ multiplex PCR. The repertoire holds approximately 140,000 clones, with about 80% as singletons. The sample was PBMCs or T cells enriched from blood (not recorded which). The clonotype comes from a man in his fifties or sixties in a cohort exposed to, infected with or recovered from COVID-19 (not recorded which). This chain uses TRBV27 with TRBJ2-2, with TRBD2 matching 8 bases. The CDR3 spells CASSFAGGNTGELFF. CDR3 sequence (DNA): TGTGCCAGCAGTTTCGCGGGGGGCAACACCGGGGAGCTGTTTTTT.